A single sample is the source of the 11 T cell receptor beta chains below, sequenced in a study of blood T cell repertoires in COVID-19. The data were produced by immunoSEQ multiplex PCR, yet TCRdb's version contains in-frame clones alone and is incomplete. The sample carries 250,000 to 300,000 clones, around nine tenths recorded once. The sequenced material came from peripheral blood. Receptors were obtained from a man aged 45-60 years with acute or convalescent COVID-19.

For the CDR3, the DNA is TGTGCCAGCAGCCAAAGACGGGGGATTCCGAACACTGAAGCTTTCTTT. It translates to CASSQRRGIPNTEAFF. The rearrangement links TRBV14 to TRBJ1-1; TRBD1 is a possible D gene (5 bases). The germline V and J ends were trimmed by 2 bases and 1 base, with 14 bases remaining between them. Per the germline V gene, CDR1 is SGHDN and CDR2 is FVKESK. This CDR3 has 16 amino acids. The full variable domain, rest sourced from reference TRBV14 and TRBJ1-1, is EAGVTQFPSHSVIEKGQTVTLRCDPISGHDNLYWYRRVMGKEIKFLLHFVKESKQDESGMPNNRFLAERTGGTYSTLKVQPAELEDSGVYFCASSQRRGIPNTEAFFGQGTRLTVV.

The chain is built from TRBV4-2 and TRBJ1-1; D gene unclear. The CDR3 runs 13 residues. The germline V gene has CDR1 LGHNA and CDR2 YNFKEQ. Trimming took 1 base from V and 8 from J, leaving 11 bases between them. CDR3 loop: CASSQVVIAEAFF. The CDR3 DNA follows: TGTGCCAGCAGCCAAGTAGTGATAGCAGAAGCTTTCTTT.

The chain combines TRBV5-1 with TRBJ2-3; D call uncertain. Germline CDR1 is SGHRS and CDR2 is YFSETQ. The CDR3 covers 13 residues. V dropped 9 bases and J dropped 6 bases, with 17 bases sitting between them. CDR3 coding DNA: TGCGCCACTCGACCGGCCGTGAGGGATACGCAGTATTTT. This sequence encodes CATRPAVRDTQYF.

The V and J genes are TRBV5-4 and TRBJ2-5, with 8 bases identical to TRBD2. This CDR3 region has 15 residues. V was clipped by 7 bases and J by 2 bases; unmatched bases: 10. The germline CDR1 and CDR2 sequences are SGHNT and YYREEE (reference sequence). The CDR3 sequence: CASGTRLAGQETQYF. CDR3 DNA sequence: TGTGCCAGCGGAACGAGGCTAGCGGGTCAAGAGACCCAGTACTTC.

This chain links TRBV29-1 with TRBJ2-1; possibly TRBD1 for D (6 bases). CDR1 is SQVTM and CDR2 is ANQGSEA in the germline V gene. V gave up 5 bases and J gave up 6 bases, with 14 bases separating them. The CDR3 covers 13 residues. The CDR3 DNA follows: TGCAGCGTTTGGGACATCCAGCTCAATGAGCAGTTCTTC. Protein: CSVWDIQLNEQFF.

The V gene is TRBV11-2, the J gene TRBJ2-1, with D possibly matching TRBD1 (5 bases). CDR1 and CDR2 from the germline V gene are SGHAT and FQNNGV. The V end was cut by 0 bases, the J end by 9 bases, with 9 bases between. This CDR3 spans 13 amino acids. DNA of the CDR3: TGTGCCAGCAGCTTAGATCTTGGGGCTGAGCAGTTCTTC. Its translation is CASSLDLGAEQFF.

Remarks on this clone: At one of its ends the junction is not consistent with the germline gene, which may arise from a read error. The chain couples TRBV7-2 to TRBJ1-2; the match to TRBD1 covers 7 bases. The germline gives CDR1 SGHTA, CDR2 FQGNSA. This CDR3 spans 13 amino acids. CDR3 nucleotides: TGTGCCAGCAGCTCGAGACAGGGCCCTATAAAAGGCTTC. It specifies CASSSRQGPIKGF.

V and J are TRBV12-3 or TRBV12-4 and TRBJ1-1; D gene ambiguous. The CDR3 is 13 residues long. V lost 7 bases and J 1 base, leaving 10 bases between the germline ends. DNA of the CDR3: TGTGCCAGCATCGTACACCAGAACACTGAAGCTTTCTTT. It translates to CASIVHQNTEAFF.

The V gene is TRBV5-1, the J gene TRBJ1-5, with TRBD1 matching over 9 bases. Germline V lookup: CDR1 SGHRS, CDR2 YFSETQ. After removal of 5 bases from V and 4 bases from J, the junction contained 7 bases not matched to a gene. This CDR3 contains 15 residues. The CDR3 reads CASSQGQGRNQPQHF. The CDR3 region has the DNA TGCGCCAGCAGTCAGGGACAGGGACGGAATCAGCCCCAGCATTTT.

The chain is built from TRBV18 and TRBJ2-7; unclear D gene. The V end lost 1 base, the J end lost 4 bases, and 8 bases lay between the germline ends. Germline CDR1 is KGHSH and CDR2 is LQKENI. This CDR3 contains 13 residues. CDR3 sequence reads: CASSPLGGYEQYF. The CDR3 DNA reads TGTGCCAGCTCACCACTCGGCGGATACGAGCAGTACTTC.

The gene calls are TRBV5-4 and TRBJ2-7; 11 nucleotides match TRBD2. The germline V gene encodes CDR1 SGHNT and CDR2 YYREEE (reference sequence). J was trimmed by 2 bases and V by 4 bases; bases with no gene match: 5. The CDR3 runs 15 residues. CDR3 residues: CASSPTSGGTYEQYF. The CDR3 DNA reads as TGTGCCAGCAGCCCAACTAGCGGGGGAACCTACGAGCAGTACTTC.